This TCR beta chain was sequenced during a study of persistence of HIV-infected CD4 T cells. Germline assignment: CDR1 DFQATT and CDR2 SNEGSKA (reference sequence). The V gene lost 3 bases and the J gene lost 3 bases, with 12 bases spanning the gap. The CDR3 extends over 14 amino acids. Cells were stimulated nonspecifically with anti-CD3/anti-CD28 magnetic beads. Sorting of responding CD4+ T cells relied on upregulated CD40 ligand together with CD69. On this clone: Its antigen is unknown.

Sequencing used immunoSEQ version 4 in survey mode. Profiling relied on immunoSEQ multiplex PCR, and the TCRdb table lists in-frame clones only, not all of them. The data contain roughly 41,000 clones, 87% of them seen just once; the ten biggest clones take up approximately 1.3%. The source material was CD4+ T cells sorted from PBMCs after roughly 18-hour stimulation, sampled from a patient who received antiretroviral therapy. This chain uses TRBV20-1 with TRBJ2-1; D unresolved. The clonotype originates from an adult man with HIV who was CMV-seropositive. The CDR3 spells CSASGLVGYNEQFF. The DNA for the CDR3 is TGCAGTGCTAGTGGGCTAGTGGGCTACAATGAGCAGTTCTTC.